The 3 T cell receptor beta chains listed next were all sequenced from one sample in a study of blood T cell repertoires in COVID-19. TCRdb's table, derived via immunoSEQ multiplex PCR, lists solely in-frame clones and lacks some. The table shows fewer than 250,000 clones, with 80% to 85% occurring only once. The sequencing sample was made of peripheral blood. These receptors were collected from a human donor in a cohort sampled during active COVID-19.

The chain joins TRBV12-3 or TRBV12-4 to TRBJ1-2; D not resolved. CDR3 size: 13 residues. V was cut by 3 bases and J by 7 bases, with 12 bases left in between. DNA of the CDR3: TGTGCCAGCAGTTTCTACCAACCCGGTGGCTACACCTTC. This gives the protein CASSFYQPGGYTF.

This clone showed up just once. V usage is TRBV5-1 and J usage is TRBJ2-7; a weak D match, TRBD2 (6 bases). The germline gives CDR1 SGHRS, CDR2 YFSETQ. The V end was cut by 10 bases, the J end by 4 bases, with 18 bases between. The CDR3 has 13 amino acids. CDR3 loop: CAHPWGVRYEQYF. CDR3 nucleotides: TGCGCCCACCCGTGGGGGGTTAGATACGAGCAGTACTTC.

The chain combines TRBV14 with TRBJ1-6; no firm D call. Trimming took 10 bases from V and 0 from J, leaving 7 bases between them. CDR3 length: 13 residues. Germline V gene data show CDR1 as SGHDN and CDR2 as FVKESK. CDR3 protein: CATGFSYNSPLHF. Here the CDR3 DNA reads TGTGCCACCGGTTTCTCCTATAATTCACCCCTCCACTTT.